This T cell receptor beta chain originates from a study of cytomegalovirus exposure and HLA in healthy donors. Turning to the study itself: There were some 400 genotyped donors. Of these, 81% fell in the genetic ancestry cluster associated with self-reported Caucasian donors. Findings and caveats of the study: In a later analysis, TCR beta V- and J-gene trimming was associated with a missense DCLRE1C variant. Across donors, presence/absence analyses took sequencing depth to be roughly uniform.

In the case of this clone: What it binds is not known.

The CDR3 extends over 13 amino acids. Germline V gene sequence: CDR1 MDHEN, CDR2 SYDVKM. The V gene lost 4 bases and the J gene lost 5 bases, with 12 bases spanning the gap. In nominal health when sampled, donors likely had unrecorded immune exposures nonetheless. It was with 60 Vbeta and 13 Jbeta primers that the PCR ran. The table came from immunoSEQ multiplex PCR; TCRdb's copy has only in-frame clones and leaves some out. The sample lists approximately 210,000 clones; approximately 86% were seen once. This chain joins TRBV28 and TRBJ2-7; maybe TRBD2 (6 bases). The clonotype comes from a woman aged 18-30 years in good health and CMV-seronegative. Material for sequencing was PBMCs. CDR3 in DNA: TGTGCCAGCAGTTCCCTGAGGAGGGACGAGCAGTACTTC. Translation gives CASSSLRRDEQYF.